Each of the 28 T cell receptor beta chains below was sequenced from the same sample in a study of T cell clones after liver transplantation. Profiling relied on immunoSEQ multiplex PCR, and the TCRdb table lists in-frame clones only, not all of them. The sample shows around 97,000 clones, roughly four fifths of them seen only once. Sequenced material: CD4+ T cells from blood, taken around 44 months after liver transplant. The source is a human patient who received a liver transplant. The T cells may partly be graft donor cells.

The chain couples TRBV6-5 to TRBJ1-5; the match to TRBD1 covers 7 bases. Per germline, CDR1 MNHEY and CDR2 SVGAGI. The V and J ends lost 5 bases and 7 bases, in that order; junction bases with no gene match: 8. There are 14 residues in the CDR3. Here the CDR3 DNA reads TGTGCCAGCAGTCCACGACAGGGTCGACAGCCCCAGCATTTT. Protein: CASSPRQGRQPQHF.

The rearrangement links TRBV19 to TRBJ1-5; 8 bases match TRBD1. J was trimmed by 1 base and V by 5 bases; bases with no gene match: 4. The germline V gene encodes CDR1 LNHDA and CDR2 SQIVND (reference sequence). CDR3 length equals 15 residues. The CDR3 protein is CASSLYRGSNQPQHF. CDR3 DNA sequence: TGTGCCAGTAGTCTCTACAGGGGGAGCAATCAGCCCCAGCATTTT.

The CDR3 DNA reads as TGCGCCAGCAGCCCCGGGACAGGGAAAGCAACGCAGTATTTT. This translates into CASSPGTGKATQYF. This sequence joins TRBV5-1 and TRBJ2-3; 9 bases match TRBD1. Trimming cost V 4 bases and J 9 bases; bases outside gene matches: 9. Germline V gene data show CDR1 as SGHRS and CDR2 as YFSETQ. CDR3 length: 14 amino acids.

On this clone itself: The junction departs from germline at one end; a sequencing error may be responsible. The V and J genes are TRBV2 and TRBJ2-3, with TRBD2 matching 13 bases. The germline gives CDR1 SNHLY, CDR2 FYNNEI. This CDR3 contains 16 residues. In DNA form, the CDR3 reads TGTACCAGCAGTGGGGGACTAGCGGGGCGCACAGATACGCAGTATTTT. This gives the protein CTSSGGLAGRTDTQYF.

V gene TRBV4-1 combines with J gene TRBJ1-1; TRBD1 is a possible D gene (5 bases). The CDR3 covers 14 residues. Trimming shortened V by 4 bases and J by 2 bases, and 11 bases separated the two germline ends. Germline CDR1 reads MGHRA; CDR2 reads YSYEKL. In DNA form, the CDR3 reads TGCGCCAGCAGCCGACGGACAACTAACACTGAAGCTTTCTTT. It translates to CASSRRTTNTEAFF.

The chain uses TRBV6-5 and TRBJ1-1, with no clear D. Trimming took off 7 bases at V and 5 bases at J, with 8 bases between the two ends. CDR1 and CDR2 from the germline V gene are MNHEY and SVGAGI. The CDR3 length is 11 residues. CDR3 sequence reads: CASKRDTEAFF. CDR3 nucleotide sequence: TGTGCCAGCAAGAGGGATACTGAAGCTTTCTTT.

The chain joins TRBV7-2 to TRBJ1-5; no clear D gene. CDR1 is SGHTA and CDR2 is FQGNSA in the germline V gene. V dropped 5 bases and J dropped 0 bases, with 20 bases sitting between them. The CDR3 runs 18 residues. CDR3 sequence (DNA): TGTGCCAGCAGCCCCCGGGCCCCGACTTCCTATAGCAATCAGCCCCAGCATTTT. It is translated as CASSPRAPTSYSNQPQHF.

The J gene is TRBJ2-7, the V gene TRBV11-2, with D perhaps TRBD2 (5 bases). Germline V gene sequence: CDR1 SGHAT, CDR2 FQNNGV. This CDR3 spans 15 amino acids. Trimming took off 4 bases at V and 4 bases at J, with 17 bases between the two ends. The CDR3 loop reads CASSSPGLIPYEQYF. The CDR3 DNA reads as TGTGCCAGCAGCTCTCCTGGACTGATTCCATACGAGCAGTACTTC.

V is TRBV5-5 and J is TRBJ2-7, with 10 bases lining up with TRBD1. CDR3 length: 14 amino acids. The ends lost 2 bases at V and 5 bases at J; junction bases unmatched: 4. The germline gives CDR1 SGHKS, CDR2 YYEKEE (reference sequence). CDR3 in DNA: TGTGCCAGCAGCTTCACCGGGACAGGGGACGAGCAGTACTTC. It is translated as CASSFTGTGDEQYF.

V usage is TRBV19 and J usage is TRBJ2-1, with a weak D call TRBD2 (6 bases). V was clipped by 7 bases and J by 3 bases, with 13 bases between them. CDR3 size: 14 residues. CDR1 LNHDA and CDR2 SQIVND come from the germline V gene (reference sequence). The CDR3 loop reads CASKRAGLYNEQFF. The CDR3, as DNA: TGTGCCAGTAAGAGAGCGGGTCTCTACAATGAGCAGTTCTTC.

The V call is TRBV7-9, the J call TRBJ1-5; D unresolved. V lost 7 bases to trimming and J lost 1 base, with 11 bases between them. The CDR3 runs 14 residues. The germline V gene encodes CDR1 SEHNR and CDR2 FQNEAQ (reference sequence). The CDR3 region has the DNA TGTGCCAGCACCCCCGACACCAGCAATCAGCCCCAGCATTTT. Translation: CASTPDTSNQPQHF.

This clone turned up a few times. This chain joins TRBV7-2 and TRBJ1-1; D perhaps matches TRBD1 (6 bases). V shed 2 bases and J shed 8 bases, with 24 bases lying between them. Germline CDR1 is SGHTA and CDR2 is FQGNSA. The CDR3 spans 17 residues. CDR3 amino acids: CASSLITLLDRGSEAFF. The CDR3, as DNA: TGTGCCAGCAGCTTAATTACTTTGTTGGACAGAGGATCCGAAGCTTTCTTT.

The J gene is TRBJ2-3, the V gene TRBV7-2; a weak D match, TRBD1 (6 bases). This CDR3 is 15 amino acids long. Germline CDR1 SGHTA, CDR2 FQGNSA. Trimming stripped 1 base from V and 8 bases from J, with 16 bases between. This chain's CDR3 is CASSLGGSDSRTQYF. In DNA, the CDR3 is TGTGCCAGCAGCTTAGGGGGGTCGGACAGTCGTACGCAGTATTTT.

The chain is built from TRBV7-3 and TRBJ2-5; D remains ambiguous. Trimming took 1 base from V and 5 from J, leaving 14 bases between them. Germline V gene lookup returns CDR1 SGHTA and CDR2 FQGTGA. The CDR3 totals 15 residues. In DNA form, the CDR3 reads TGTGCCAGCAGCTTAAGCGGAAGGGAAGGCGAGACCCAGTACTTC. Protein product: CASSLSGREGETQYF.

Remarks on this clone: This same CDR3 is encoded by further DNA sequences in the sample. This CDR3 is CASGGRSYEQYF. Written as DNA, the CDR3 is TGTGCCAGCGGCGGACGCTCCTACGAGCAGTACTTC. This chain links TRBV7-9 with TRBJ2-7; D not resolved. The V end was cut by 8 bases, the J end by 0 bases, with 8 bases between. Per germline, CDR1 SEHNR and CDR2 FQNEAQ (reference sequence). The CDR3 is 12 amino acids.

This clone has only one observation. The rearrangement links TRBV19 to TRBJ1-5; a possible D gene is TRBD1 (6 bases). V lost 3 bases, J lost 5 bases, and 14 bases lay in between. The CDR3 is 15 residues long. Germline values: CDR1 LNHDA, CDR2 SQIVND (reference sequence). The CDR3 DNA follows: TGTGCCAGTAGTATCACCGGAGGGGGGGATCAGCCCCAGCATTTT. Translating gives CASSITGGGDQPQHF.

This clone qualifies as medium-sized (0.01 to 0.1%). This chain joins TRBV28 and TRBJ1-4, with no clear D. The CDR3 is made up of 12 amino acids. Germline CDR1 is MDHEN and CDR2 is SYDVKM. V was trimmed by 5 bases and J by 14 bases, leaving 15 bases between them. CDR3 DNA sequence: TGTGCCAGCAGTCCCGAGGTGGGAGCCCTGTTTTTT. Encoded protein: CASSPEVGALFF.

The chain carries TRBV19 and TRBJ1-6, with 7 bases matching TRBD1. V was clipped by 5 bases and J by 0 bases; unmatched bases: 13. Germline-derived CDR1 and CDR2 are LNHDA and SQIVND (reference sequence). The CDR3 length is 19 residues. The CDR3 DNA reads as TGTGCCAGTAGTGCCTCGCCGGGACAGACTAGCTCCTATAATTCACCCCTCCACTTT. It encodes CASSASPGQTSSYNSPLHF.

The CDR3 loop reads CASRPSHTGELFF. The CDR3 coding sequence is TGTGCCAGCAGACCCTCCCACACCGGGGAGCTGTTTTTT. The V and J genes are TRBV27 and TRBJ2-2; D uncertain. Germline CDR1 and CDR2: MNHEY and SMNVEV (reference sequence). The CDR3 totals 13 residues. The V end lost 6 bases, the J end lost 3 bases, and 8 bases lay between the germline ends.

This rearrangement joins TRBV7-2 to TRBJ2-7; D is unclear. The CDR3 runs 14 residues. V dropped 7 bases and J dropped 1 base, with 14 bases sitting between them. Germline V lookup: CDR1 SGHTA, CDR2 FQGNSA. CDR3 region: CASTPLPQSYEQYF. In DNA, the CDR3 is TGTGCCAGCACTCCCCTGCCTCAATCCTACGAGCAGTACTTC.

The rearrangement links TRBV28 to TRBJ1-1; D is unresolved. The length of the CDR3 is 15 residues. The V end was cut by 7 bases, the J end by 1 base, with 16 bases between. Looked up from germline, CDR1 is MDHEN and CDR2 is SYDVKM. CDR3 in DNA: TGTGCCAGCACCCCTTCCCTCCTGGGGAACACTGAAGCTTTCTTT. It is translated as CASTPSLLGNTEAFF.

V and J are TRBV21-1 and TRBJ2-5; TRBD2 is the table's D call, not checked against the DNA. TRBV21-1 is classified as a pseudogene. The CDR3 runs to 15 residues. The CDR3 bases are TGTGCCAGCAGCAAAAACGGACGGACATGGGGGGCCCAGTACTTC. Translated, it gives CASSKNGRTWGAQYF.

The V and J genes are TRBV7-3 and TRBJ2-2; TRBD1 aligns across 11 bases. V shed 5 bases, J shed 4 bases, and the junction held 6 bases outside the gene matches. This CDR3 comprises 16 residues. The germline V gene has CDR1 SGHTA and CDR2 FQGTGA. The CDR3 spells CASSPRDRGFTGELFF. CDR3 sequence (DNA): TGTGCCAGCAGCCCCCGGGACAGGGGGTTCACCGGGGAGCTGTTTTTT.

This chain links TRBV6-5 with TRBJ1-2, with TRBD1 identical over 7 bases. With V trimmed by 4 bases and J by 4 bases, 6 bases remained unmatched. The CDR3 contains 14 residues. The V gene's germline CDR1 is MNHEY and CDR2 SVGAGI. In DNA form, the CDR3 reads TGTGCCAGCAGTTTAGGAACAGGGGTCTATGGCTACACCTTC. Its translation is CASSLGTGVYGYTF.

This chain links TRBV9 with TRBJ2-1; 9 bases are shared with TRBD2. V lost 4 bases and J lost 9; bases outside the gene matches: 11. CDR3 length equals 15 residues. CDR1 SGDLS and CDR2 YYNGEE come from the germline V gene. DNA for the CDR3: TGTGCCAGCAGCCCCTCCGGGACTAGCAACGGTGAGCAGTTCTTC. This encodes CASSPSGTSNGEQFF. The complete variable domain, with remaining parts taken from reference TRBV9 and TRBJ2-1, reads DSGVTQTPKHLITATGQRVTLRCSPRSGDLSVYWYQQSLDQGLQFLIQYYNGEERAKGNILERFSAQQFPDLHSELNLSSLELGDSALYFCASSPSGTSNGEQFFGPGTRLTVL.

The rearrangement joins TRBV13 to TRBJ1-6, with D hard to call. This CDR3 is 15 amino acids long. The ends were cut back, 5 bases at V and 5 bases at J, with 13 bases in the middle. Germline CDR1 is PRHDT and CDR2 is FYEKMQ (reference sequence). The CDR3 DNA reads TGTGCCAGCAGCCCAGGATGGGCGGATAATTCACCCCTCCACTTT. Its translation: CASSPGWADNSPLHF.

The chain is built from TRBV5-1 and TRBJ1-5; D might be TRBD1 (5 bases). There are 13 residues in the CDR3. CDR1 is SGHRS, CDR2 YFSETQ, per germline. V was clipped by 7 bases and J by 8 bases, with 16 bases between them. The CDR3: CASGLSPGEPQHF. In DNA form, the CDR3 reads TGCGCCAGCGGACTATCCCCGGGGGAGCCCCAGCATTTT.

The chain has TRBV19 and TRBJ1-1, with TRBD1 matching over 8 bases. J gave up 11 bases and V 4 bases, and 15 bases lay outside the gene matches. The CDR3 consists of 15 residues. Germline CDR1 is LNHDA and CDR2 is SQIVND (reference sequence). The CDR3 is CASSSVGQVRQPAFF. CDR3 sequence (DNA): TGTGCCAGTAGTAGTGTGGGACAGGTCCGACAGCCGGCTTTCTTT.